This passage covers 30 T cell receptor beta chains from one sample sequenced in a study of shared clonotypes between healthy human individuals. The data were produced by immunoSEQ multiplex PCR, yet TCRdb's version contains in-frame clones alone and is incomplete. Among about 1 million clones, about 75% were seen once, and the ten largest hold 1.4%. The material sequenced was memory CD4+ T cells sorted from blood. Indicated subset: CD45RA-negative fraction. The receptor source for this set is a man aged 18 to 30 in good health.

V gene TRBV7-9 combines with J gene TRBJ2-5; maybe TRBD2 (6 bases). The CDR3 has 13 amino acids. The V and J ends lost 5 bases and 11 bases respectively, with 18 bases between them. CDR1 and CDR2 (germline): SEHNR, FQNEAQ (reference sequence). CDR3 amino acids: CASSPLMGLEQYF. The CDR3 nucleotides are TGTGCCAGCAGCCCCCTGATGGGACTTGAGCAGTACTTC.

The chain joins TRBV28 to TRBJ2-7; D unresolved. The CDR3 is 12 residues long. V shed 4 bases and J shed 5 bases, with 9 bases lying between them. CDR1 and CDR2 (germline): MDHEN, SYDVKM. CDR3 protein: CASSSALDEQYF. In DNA form, the CDR3 reads TGTGCCAGCAGTTCCGCCTTAGACGAGCAGTACTTC. The full variable domain, in which reference TRBV28 and TRBJ2-7 provide the parts outside the CDR3, is DVKVTQSSRYLVKRTGEKVFLECVQDMDHENMFWYRQDPGLGLRLIYFSYDVKMKEKGDIPEGYSVSREKKERFSLILESASTNQTSMYLCASSSALDEQYFGPGTRLTVT.

The chain uses TRBV2 and TRBJ2-3, with TRBD2 identical over 9 bases. The CDR3 sequence is 15 residues long. The germline V gene encodes CDR1 SNHLY and CDR2 FYNNEI. The trim removed 7 bases at V and 6 bases at J, leaving 11 bases unmatched. The CDR3 region is CASTWTSAEVDTQYF. CDR3 sequence (DNA): TGTGCCAGCACCTGGACTAGCGCGGAGGTCGATACGCAGTATTTT.

Of note for this clone: Other DNA variants within this sample encode the same CDR3. The V and J genes are TRBV7-2 and TRBJ2-7; D possibly corresponds to TRBD1 (6 bases). The CDR3 is 13 residues long. With 5 bases removed from V and 3 bases from J, the gap between germline ends came to 11 bases. From germline, CDR1 is SGHTA and CDR2 FQGNSA. In DNA form, the CDR3 reads TGTGCCAGCAGCCCCAGGGGCGGCTACGAGCAGTACTTC. Its protein is CASSPRGGYEQYF.

This chain joins TRBV14 and TRBJ1-2, with D unresolved. Germline CDR1 and CDR2: SGHDN and FVKESK. The CDR3 is 14 amino acids. The V gene lost 4 bases and the J gene lost 4 bases, with 13 bases spanning the gap. CDR3: CASSLTQTFYGYTF. CDR3 bases: TGTGCCAGCAGCCTAACACAGACTTTCTATGGCTACACCTTC.

The chain is built from TRBV9 and TRBJ2-5, with 14 bases matching TRBD2. The V gene's germline CDR1 is SGDLS and CDR2 YYNGEE. This CDR3 contains 16 residues. Trimming took 3 bases from V and 1 from J; bases not matched to a gene: 2. The DNA for the CDR3 is TGTGCCAGCAGCGCGACTAGCGGGAGGGTCCAAGAGACCCAGTACTTC. Its translation is CASSATSGRVQETQYF. The whole variable domain, remainder taken from reference TRBV9 and TRBJ2-5, is DSGVTQTPKHLITATGQRVTLRCSPRSGDLSVYWYQQSLDQGLQFLIQYYNGEERAKGNILERFSAQQFPDLHSELNLSSLELGDSALYFCASSATSGRVQETQYFGPGTRLLVL.

J is TRBJ2-3 and V is TRBV19; 13 nucleotides agree with TRBD2. The CDR3 is 16 residues long. Germline CDR1 is LNHDA and CDR2 is SQIVND (reference sequence). Trimming took 10 bases from V and 2 from J; bases not matched to a gene: 9. CDR3 nucleotides: TGTGCCACCGGACGGACTAGCGGGGGATCCACAGATACGCAGTATTTT. Its protein is CATGRTSGGSTDTQYF.

The chain links TRBV18 to TRBJ2-4, with D perhaps TRBD1 or TRBD2 (6 bases each). Germline-derived CDR1 and CDR2 are KGHSH and LQKENI. Trimming took 5 bases from V and 2 from J, leaving 16 bases between them. The CDR3 runs to 16 residues. CDR3 nucleotides: TGTGCCAGCTCAACGGGGGACACAAGAACCAAAAACATTCAGTACTTC. Amino acids: CASSTGDTRTKNIQYF.

The chain couples TRBV7-8 to TRBJ2-7; the D is unclear. Germline-derived CDR1 and CDR2 are SGHVS and FQNEAQ. Deletions cut 2 bases from V and 3 bases from J, with 11 bases between. The CDR3 totals 14 residues. The CDR3 nucleotides read TGTGCCAGCAGCTTATCGTCTGTACTCTACGAGCAGTACTTC. Residues: CASSLSSVLYEQYF.

This clone was seen more than once but under ten times. J is TRBJ2-5 and V is TRBV5-1, with 12 bases fitting TRBD2. CDR1 SGHRS and CDR2 YFSETQ come from the germline V gene. This CDR3 has 18 residues. With 3 bases clipped from V and 0 bases from J, the junction kept 9 bases outside the gene matches. The CDR3, as DNA: TGCGCCAGCAGCTGGGTCTTCAGACTAGCGGGGGACCAAGAGACCCAGTACTTC. As protein: CASSWVFRLAGDQETQYF.

In this sample, this clone turned up a few times. The chain combines TRBV10-2 with TRBJ2-5; D might be TRBD2 (6 bases). The germline gives CDR1 WSHSY, CDR2 SAAADI. CDR3 length: 15 residues. V shed 4 bases and J shed 1 base, with 13 bases lying between them. CDR3 loop: CASSAQGTAQETQYF. The CDR3 DNA sequence: TGCGCCAGCAGTGCACAAGGGACTGCCCAAGAGACCCAGTACTTC.

The rearrangement links TRBV6-6 to TRBJ2-6; D uncertain. Per germline, CDR1 MNHNY and CDR2 SVGAGI (reference sequence). The CDR3 is 16 residues long. V was cut by 0 bases and J by 0 bases, with 6 bases left in between. This CDR3 reads CASSYSRYSGANVLTF. For the CDR3, the DNA is TGTGCCAGCAGTTACTCGAGATACTCTGGGGCCAACGTCCTGACTTTC.

The chain uses TRBV5-6 and TRBJ2-7; the D gene is possibly TRBD2 (6 bases). The CDR3 extends over 15 amino acids. Germline CDR1 reads SGHDT; CDR2 reads YYEEEE. V was cut by 0 bases and J by 6 bases, with 16 bases left in between. The CDR3, as DNA: TGTGCCAGCAGCTTGGTGGGACTCAAAAGGGTCGAGCAGTACTTC. It codes for CASSLVGLKRVEQYF.

The DNA of the CDR3 is TGCGCCAGCAGCCAGCCGGGCATTAACTATGGCTACACCTTC. It yields the protein CASSQPGINYGYTF. This chain links TRBV4-1 with TRBJ1-2; D is undetermined. Germline V CDR1 and CDR2: MGHRA, YSYEKL. The CDR3 covers 14 residues. The V end lost 3 bases, the J end lost 1 base, and 9 bases lay between the germline ends.

The chain has TRBV19 and TRBJ1-5, with D unclear. Germline values: CDR1 LNHDA, CDR2 SQIVND (reference sequence). Trimming stripped 3 bases from V and 0 bases from J, with 9 bases between. The CDR3 runs to 15 residues. CDR3 amino acids: CASSIQSPSNQPQHF. In nucleotides, the CDR3 is TGTGCCAGTAGTATCCAGTCCCCTAGCAATCAGCCCCAGCATTTT.

About this clone itself: One end of the junction does not line up with germline, which may come from a read error. The same CDR3 is also encoded by other DNA sequences in this sample. This CDR3 is CASSFGRNTGELFF. The CDR3 region has the DNA TGTGCTAGCAGCTTCGGCAGGAACACCGGGGAGCTGTTTTTT. The chain uses TRBV7-7 and TRBJ2-2, with unresolved D. The CDR3 sequence is 14 residues long. CDR1 is SSHAT and CDR2 is FNYEAQ in the germline V gene (reference sequence).

Comment on this clone: This sample includes further DNA sequences coding for the same CDR3. The chain recombines TRBV27 with TRBJ2-5; possibly TRBD1 for D (6 bases). Trimming left V 2 bases short and J 5 bases short, with 9 bases between. CDR1 MNHEY and CDR2 SMNVEV come from the germline V gene (reference sequence). This CDR3 is 13 amino acids long. The chain's CDR3 is CASSLAGAETQYF. CDR3 coding DNA: TGTGCCAGCAGTTTAGCAGGGGCTGAGACCCAGTACTTC.

This clone was seen a few times. The gene calls are TRBV4-1 and TRBJ1-6; D remains unclear. The CDR3 extends over 13 amino acids. CDR1 MGHRA and CDR2 YSYEKL come from the germline V gene. Trimming took 3 bases from V and 10 from J, leaving 10 bases between them. CDR3 bases: TGCGCCAGCAGCCAGAGAAGGGAATCACCCCTCCACTTT. It encodes CASSQRRESPLHF.

The V and J genes are TRBV5-1 and TRBJ1-1, with D uncertain. V shed 7 bases and J shed 3 bases, with 16 bases lying between them. CDR3 length: 14 residues. Germline assignment: CDR1 SGHRS and CDR2 YFSETQ. CDR3 loop: CASGRLGLDTEAFF. The DNA for the CDR3 is TGCGCCAGCGGAAGGCTGGGCCTCGACACTGAAGCTTTCTTT.

This clone was recorded only once. V is TRBV7-3 and J is TRBJ2-1; 9 positions match TRBD1. J gave up 10 bases and V 2 bases, and 12 bases lay outside the gene matches. The CDR3 loop spans 16 amino acids. Germline CDR1 and CDR2: SGHTA and FQGTGA. This CDR3 is CASSLGFYRGREEQFF. The CDR3, as DNA: TGTGCCAGCAGCTTAGGTTTCTACAGGGGGCGCGAGGAGCAGTTCTTC.

Here the CDR3 reads CASSADGLNTEAFF. The CDR3 DNA is TGTGCCAGTAGTGCCGACGGACTGAACACTGAAGCTTTCTTT. The chain links TRBV19 to TRBJ1-1; D call uncertain. The CDR3 is made up of 14 amino acids. In germline, CDR1 is LNHDA, CDR2 SQIVND (reference sequence). Deletions cut 5 bases from V and 0 bases from J, with 10 bases between.

This clone was counted once. This sequence joins TRBV14 and TRBJ2-7; a weak D match, TRBD1 (6 bases). The length of the CDR3 is 15 residues. Looked up from germline, CDR1 is SGHDN and CDR2 is FVKESK. V was trimmed by 2 bases and J by 3 bases, leaving 14 bases between them. The CDR3 region is CASSQSQGSGYEQYF. The DNA for the CDR3 is TGTGCCAGCAGCCAAAGTCAGGGGTCCGGCTACGAGCAGTACTTC.

This chain connects TRBV15 to TRBJ2-7, with unresolved D. CDR1 is LNHNV, CDR2 YYDKDF, per germline (reference sequence). The ends were cut back, 0 bases at V and 6 bases at J, with 9 bases in the middle. The CDR3 sequence is 13 residues long. The CDR3 is CATSRDRRPEQYF. CDR3 in DNA: TGTGCCACCAGCAGAGATCGACGGCCCGAGCAGTACTTC.

This chain links TRBV28 with TRBJ1-2; D is unresolved. This CDR3 is 14 amino acids long. Germline CDR1 and CDR2: MDHEN and SYDVKM. V gave up 3 bases and J gave up 6 bases, with 14 bases separating them. The CDR3 spells CASSLATRENGYTF. In nucleotides, the CDR3 is TGTGCCAGCAGTTTGGCCACCCGGGAGAATGGCTACACCTTC.

In its sample, this clone was seen a few times. This sample includes further DNA sequences coding for the same CDR3. The chain is built from TRBV27 and TRBJ2-3; 9 bases agree with TRBD2. Germline V gene lookup returns CDR1 MNHEY and CDR2 SMNVEV (reference sequence). CDR3 length: 15 amino acids. The ends lost 2 bases at V and 6 bases at J; junction bases unmatched: 6. CDR3 sequence reads: CASSLGAGGTDTQYF. CDR3 nucleotide sequence: TGTGCCAGCAGTTTAGGGGCGGGGGGGACGGATACGCAGTATTTT.

This rearrangement joins TRBV5-6 to TRBJ2-6; TRBD1 matches at 7 bases. Germline CDR1 is SGHDT and CDR2 is YYEEEE. The V and J ends lost 1 base and 0 bases, in that order; junction bases with no gene match: 4. The CDR3 runs 17 residues. The CDR3: CASSLPWDSSGANVLTF. In nucleotides, the CDR3 is TGTGCCAGCAGCTTGCCTTGGGACAGCTCTGGGGCCAACGTCCTGACTTTC.

In this sample, this clone turned up many times. This chain links TRBV7-3 with TRBJ2-3, with D possibly TRBD2 on 6 matching bases. CDR1 is SGHTA, CDR2 FQGTGA, per germline. This CDR3 contains 15 residues. V shed 5 bases and J shed 1 base, with 13 bases lying between them. The CDR3: CASSQRAGRTDTQYF. The DNA of the CDR3 is TGTGCCAGCAGCCAGAGAGCGGGCCGCACAGATACGCAGTATTTT.

J is TRBJ2-2 and V is TRBV30; a weak D match, TRBD2 (5 bases). Per the germline V gene, CDR1 is GTSNPN and CDR2 is SVGIG (reference sequence). The CDR3 sequence is 15 residues long. Trimming took 0 bases from V and 8 from J, leaving 16 bases between them. The CDR3 DNA follows: TGTGCCTGGAGTGTACGTTTGGGGAGTATGGGGGAGCTGTTTTTT. This encodes CAWSVRLGSMGELFF.

The genes are TRBV9 and TRBJ2-5; TRBD1 matches 7 bases. The CDR3 loop spans 15 amino acids. Germline CDR1 SGDLS, CDR2 YYNGEE. Losses at the gene ends were 5 bases for V and 0 bases for J; bases not matched to a gene: 7. The CDR3 DNA follows: TGTGCCAGCAGTGTGGGACAGCTGTACCAAGAGACCCAGTACTTC. Translation: CASSVGQLYQETQYF.

Remarks on this clone: In the same sample, other DNA sequences code for this CDR3. The rearrangement joins TRBV7-6 to TRBJ2-1; 11 positions match TRBD2. Germline CDR1 reads SGHVS; CDR2 reads FNYEAQ. This CDR3 contains 16 residues. After removal of 5 bases from V and 4 bases from J, the junction contained 7 bases not matched to a gene. CDR3 region: CASSPTGTSGYNEQFF. The CDR3, as DNA: TGTGCCAGCAGCCCGACCGGGACTAGCGGTTACAATGAGCAGTTCTTC. Drawing the rest from reference TRBV7-6 and TRBJ2-1, the complete variable domain is GAGVSQSPRYKVTKRGQDVALRCDPISGHVSLYWYRQALGQGPEFLTYFNYEAQQDKSGLPNDRFSAERPEGSISTLTIQRTEQRDSAMYRCASSPTGTSGYNEQFFGPGTRLTVL.